This entry concerns a single TCR beta chain. This clonotype was seen a handful of times. Its antigen is currently not known. Nothing much larger sits one base from this clone, and base qualities are not available. Reads for this sample came from an Illumina NovaSeq 6000. TCRalpha and TCRbeta cDNA libraries were constructed by 5'RACE with constant-segment primers, with sample barcodes and unique molecular identifiers being introduced. RNA was extracted from every sample with Trizol reagent. Library amplification was performed in two PCR steps, and a second sample barcode and Illumina TruSeq adapters were introduced in the second step. Libraries were sequenced on an Illumina NovaSeq with 2 x 150 bp paired-end reads. In the original analysis: Demultiplexing of reads and collapsing into UMI-guided consensus sequences were performed with migec v1.2.7. With mixcr v2.1.11, UMI consensuses were aligned to TRA and TRB V and J templates and assembled into clonotypes. Expanded or contracted clonotypes were those called significant by both edgeR and NoisET, with noise models trained on biological replicates. For edgeR calls, the thresholds were a false discovery rate-adjusted p below 0.01 and a log2 fold-change of 1. As an exploratory analysis of dynamics, max-normalized trajectories of the 1000 most abundant clonotypes were examined with PCA combined with hierarchical clustering. Separately sequenced CD4+ and CD8+ repertoires were used to assign a CD4 or CD8 phenotype to each responding clone. The public reads were reprocessed in TCRdb via fastp at Q25 and MiXCR, keeping in-frame beta chains. Rows merge per CDR3 protein into single entries with the most common DNA and genes. The V and J calls and clone size are TCRdb's, not the authors'. Present in this sample are roughly 58,000 distinct CDR3 sequences, 8% to 10% of which were seen just once. The ten most abundant clones make up 0.9% to 1.5% of the sample.

The data stem from a study of T-cell memory formation after mild COVID-19 (dated by TCRdb to about 2021). About the study as a whole: Most TCR sequence clusters were specific to one of the two donors. Two young, previously healthy adult volunteers made up the cohort, one male and one female. In a couple of donors, T-cell clones that expanded and contracted after mild COVID-19 were tracked by sequencing TCRalpha and TCRbeta repertoires over time.

Paper-wide results and their limitations: From day 15 to 85, contracting clones showed balanced CD4/CD8 phenotypes, whereas a second wave of clones that expanded from day 15 to 37 leaned towards CD4+. The study covered only a couple of mild cases, and larger cohorts including severe cases with pre-infection samples were considered necessary. Some responding clones were detected in pre-infection memory, suggesting pre-existing cross-reactive memory T cells joined the SARS-CoV-2 response. SARS-CoV-2 specificity of the second-wave clones peaking on day 37 was not confirmed. Contracting CD4+ clones appeared mostly in the CM and EM memory subsets, whereas CD8+ clones were enriched in EMRA.

PBMCs were isolated by Ficoll-Paque density gradient centrifugation. This clonotype originated in a man between 18 and 35 years old who had mild COVID-19 (a few samples of this study predate the infection). The sample titles of this study are shuffled in the database, so cell type and time point are left out; the donor was told from shared clones. The sequencing input was PBMCs or a T cell subset sorted from them (not recorded which).

Here is the DNA: TGTGCCAGCAGCCGGGGGGAGGGGCCAGGGGAGCCCCAGCATTTT. It translates to CASSRGEGPGEPQHF. The chain uses TRBV7-2 and TRBJ1-5; TRBD1 is perhaps the D gene, given 6 matching bases. Including cysteine and phenylalanine, the CDR3 has 15 amino acids. Solely the CDR3 DNA is kept, with 45 bases framed from the first base. V is shortened by 5 bases, J by 8 bases, and the region joining them spans 19 bases. The germline V gene gives CDR1 as SGHTA and CDR2 as FQGNSA.